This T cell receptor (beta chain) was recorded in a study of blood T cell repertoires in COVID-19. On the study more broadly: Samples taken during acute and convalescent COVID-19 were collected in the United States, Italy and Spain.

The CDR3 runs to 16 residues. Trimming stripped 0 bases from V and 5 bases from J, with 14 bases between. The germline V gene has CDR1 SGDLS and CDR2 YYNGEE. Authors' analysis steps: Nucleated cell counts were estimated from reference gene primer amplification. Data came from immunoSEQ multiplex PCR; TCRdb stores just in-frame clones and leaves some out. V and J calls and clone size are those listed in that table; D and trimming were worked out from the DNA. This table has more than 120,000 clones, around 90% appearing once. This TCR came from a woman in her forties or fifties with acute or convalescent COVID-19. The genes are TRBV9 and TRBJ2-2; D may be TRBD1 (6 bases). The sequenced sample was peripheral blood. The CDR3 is CASSVAGTSTTGELFF. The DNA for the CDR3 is TGTGCCAGCAGCGTAGCTGGGACATCGACGACCGGGGAGCTGTTTTTT.